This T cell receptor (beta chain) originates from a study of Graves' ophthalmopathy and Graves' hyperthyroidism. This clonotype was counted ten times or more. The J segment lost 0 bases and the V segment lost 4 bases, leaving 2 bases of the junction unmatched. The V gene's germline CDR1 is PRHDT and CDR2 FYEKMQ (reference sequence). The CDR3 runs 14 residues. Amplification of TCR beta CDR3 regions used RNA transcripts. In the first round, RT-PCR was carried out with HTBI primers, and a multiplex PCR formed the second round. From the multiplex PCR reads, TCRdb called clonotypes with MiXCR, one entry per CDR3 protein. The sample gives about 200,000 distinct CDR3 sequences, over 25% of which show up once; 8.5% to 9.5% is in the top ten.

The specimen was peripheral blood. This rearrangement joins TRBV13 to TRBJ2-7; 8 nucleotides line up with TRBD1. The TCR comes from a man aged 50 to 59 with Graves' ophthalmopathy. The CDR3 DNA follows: TGTGCCAGCAGCTCGGACAGGGACTCCTACGAGCAGTACTTC. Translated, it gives CASSSDRDSYEQYF.